Each of the 14 T cell receptor beta chains below was sequenced from the same sample in a study of cytomegalovirus exposure and HLA in healthy donors. The PCR made use of 60 Vbeta and 13 Jbeta primers. The repertoire was sequenced with immunoSEQ multiplex PCR; TCRdb's copy has only in-frame clones and lacks some. This table has some 180,000 clones, more than 70% appearing once. Sequencing input: PBMCs. Receptors were obtained from a man between 35 and 55 years old in good health and CMV-seropositive.

The V gene is TRBV7-9, the J gene TRBJ2-5; D is possibly TRBD2 (6 bases). CDR3 length equals 16 residues. Trimming pared 6 bases from V and 0 bases from J, leaving 17 bases between. Per germline, CDR1 SEHNR and CDR2 FQNEAQ (reference sequence). DNA for the CDR3: TGTGCCAGCAGTCCAAGAGCTAGCGCCGACCAAGAGACCCAGTACTTC. Translating it yields CASSPRASADQETQYF.

Turning to this clone: Mismatch with germline at one junction end may stem from a read error. V is TRBV7-8 and J is TRBJ1-4; no definite D call. Per germline, CDR1 SGHVS and CDR2 FQNEAQ. The CDR3 loop spans 16 amino acids. CDR3 bases: TGTGCCAGCAGCCCTTATTATCGGCAGACTAATGAAAACCTGTTTTTT. It codes for CASSPYYRQTNENLFF.

This clone has more than one count but fewer than ten. V gene TRBV5-6 combines with J gene TRBJ1-2; D not resolved. Germline V gives CDR1 SGHDT, CDR2 YYEEEE. The CDR3 sequence is 14 residues long. Trimming removed 4 bases from V and 2 bases from J, with 12 bases in between. For the CDR3, the DNA is TGTGCCAGCAGCCCACTGGACTCAAACTATGGCTACACCTTC. Its translation is CASSPLDSNYGYTF.

This clone was observed a handful of times. The V and J genes are TRBV30 and TRBJ2-5, with D possibly TRBD1 on 6 matching bases. The CDR3 totals 15 residues. Trimming pared 1 base from V and 5 bases from J, leaving 17 bases between. The germline V gene encodes CDR1 GTSNPN and CDR2 SVGIG (reference sequence). As DNA, the CDR3 is TGTGCCTGGAGTGACGGCCGCCAGAGGGGGGAGACCCAGTACTTC. It encodes CAWSDGRQRGETQYF.

V gene TRBV5-6 combines with J gene TRBJ2-7; 9 bases align to TRBD2. V gave up 3 bases and J gave up 3 bases; unmatched junction bases: 10. There are 16 residues in the CDR3. CDR1 is SGHDT and CDR2 is YYEEEE in the germline V gene. The CDR3 sequence is CASSYFSGSRNYEQYF. CDR3 sequence (DNA): TGTGCCAGCAGCTACTTTAGCGGGAGTAGAAACTACGAGCAGTACTTC.

V gene TRBV15 combines with J gene TRBJ1-2, with 10 bases aligning to TRBD1. V dropped 6 bases and J dropped 4; count of bases not matched to a gene: 5. The CDR3 contains 14 residues. The germline gives CDR1 LNHNV, CDR2 YYDKDF (reference sequence). The CDR3 DNA is TGTGCCACCAGGACAGGGGGCGCTTCCTATGGCTACACCTTC. Its protein product is CATRTGGASYGYTF.

The gene calls are TRBV5-6 and TRBJ2-7, with 8 positions matching TRBD1. The CDR3 has 16 amino acids. Per the germline V gene, CDR1 is SGHDT and CDR2 is YYEEEE. V dropped 4 bases and J dropped 3; count of bases not matched to a gene: 12. As DNA, the CDR3 is TGTGCCAGCAGCACCGGACAGGGTCCCGCTCACTACGAGCAGTACTTC. Translation gives CASSTGQGPAHYEQYF. The complete variable domain, with remaining parts taken from reference TRBV5-6 and TRBJ2-7, reads DAGVTQSPTHLIKTRGQQVTLRCSPKSGHDTVSWYQQALGQGPQFIFQYYEEEERQRGNFPDRFSGHQFPNYSSELNVNALLLGDSALYLCASSTGQGPAHYEQYFGPGTRLTVT.

The chain joins TRBV6-7 to TRBJ2-2, with 9 bases fitting TRBD1. TRBV6-7 is an ORF, and what it does is uncertain. The CDR3 consists of 19 residues. With 8 bases clipped from V and 0 bases from J, the junction kept 16 bases outside the gene matches. Written as DNA, the CDR3 is TGTGCCAGCCCCTCGCCGGGACAGGGATGGCCGACGAACACCGGGGAGCTGTTTTTT. The encoded protein is CASPSPGQGWPTNTGELFF.

The chain uses TRBV5-4 and TRBJ2-5, with a possible D match to TRBD2 (5 bases). Trimming shortened V by 5 bases and J by 2 bases, and 7 bases separated the two germline ends. Looked up from germline, CDR1 is SGHNT and CDR2 is YYREEE (reference sequence). CDR3 length equals 12 residues. Written as DNA, the CDR3 is TGTGCCAGCAGGGAGGATCAAGAGACCCAGTACTTC. Translation: CASREDQETQYF.

The chain carries TRBV9 and TRBJ1-2; tentatively, D is TRBD1 (5 bases). V was clipped by 3 bases and J by 8 bases, with 17 bases between them. The CDR3 totals 14 residues. CDR1 is SGDLS and CDR2 is YYNGEE in the germline V gene. CDR3 amino acids: CASSALADAGGYTF. In DNA form, the CDR3 reads TGTGCCAGCAGCGCCCTCGCGGACGCAGGGGGCTACACCTTC.

The V gene is TRBV9, the J gene TRBJ2-7, with 7 bases that match TRBD2. CDR3 length equals 15 residues. CDR1 is SGDLS and CDR2 is YYNGEE in the germline V gene. The V segment lost 0 bases and the J segment 2 bases; nucleotides outside the gene matches: 5. The DNA of the CDR3 is TGTGCCAGCAGCGTAGGGCTAGCGGCTACCTACGAGCAGTACTTC. Residues: CASSVGLAATYEQYF.

This sequence joins TRBV4-3 and TRBJ1-1, with D perhaps matching TRBD1 (6 bases). The germline CDR1 and CDR2 sequences are LGHNA and YSLEER. With 0 bases removed from V and 0 bases from J, the gap between germline ends came to 11 bases. The CDR3 consists of 16 residues. DNA for the CDR3: TGCGCCAGCAGCCAAGAATGGGACATGTTGAACACTGAAGCTTTCTTT. Protein product: CASSQEWDMLNTEAFF.

The genes are TRBV2 and TRBJ2-2, with TRBD1 matching 7 bases. Germline CDR1 SNHLY, CDR2 FYNNEI. V shed 6 bases, J shed 3 bases, and the junction held 10 bases outside the gene matches. There are 16 residues in the CDR3. CDR3 residues: CASSELTGMDTGELFF. The DNA of the CDR3 is TGTGCCAGCAGCGAATTGACAGGGATGGACACCGGGGAGCTGTTTTTT.

This sequence joins TRBV29-1 and TRBJ2-7; the D gene is possibly TRBD2 (5 bases). CDR1 SQVTM and CDR2 ANQGSEA come from the germline V gene. With 7 bases removed from V and 3 bases from J, the gap between germline ends came to 13 bases. This CDR3 has 12 amino acids. The CDR3 DNA is TGCAGCGCCACGCTAGCCGGCTACGAGCAGTACTTC. This sequence encodes CSATLAGYEQYF.